These 18 T cell receptor beta chains were sequenced from one sample in a study of high-grade serous ovarian cancer treatment subgroups. Tumor tissue was taken before any definitive surgery or chemotherapy was given. TCRdb's table, derived via immunoSEQ multiplex PCR, lists solely in-frame clones and lacks some. The sample consists of under 30,000 clones, around 80% of them appearing once. Sequencing used tumor tissue. These receptors were collected from a human donor with high-grade serous ovarian cancer.

The chain combines TRBV29-1 with TRBJ1-5, with D perhaps TRBD1 (5 bases). The V end was cut by 7 bases, the J end by 6 bases, with 19 bases between. Germline assignment: CDR1 SQVTM and CDR2 ANQGSEA. This CDR3 has 14 amino acids. In nucleotides, the CDR3 is TGCAGCGCGGGGGGGGAAGGGAGGGGTCAGCCCCAGCATTTT. Translating it yields CSAGGEGRGQPQHF.

The rearrangement links TRBV19 to TRBJ2-7, with D possibly being TRBD1 (6 bases). CDR1 LNHDA and CDR2 SQIVND come from the germline V gene (reference sequence). Between the trimmed V and J ends, which lost 5 bases and 2 bases, there was a span of 19 bases. The CDR3 loop spans 16 amino acids. CDR3 in amino acids: CASSPSGTRGAYEQYF. The CDR3 bases are TGTGCCAGTAGTCCCTCCGGGACCAGGGGCGCCTACGAGCAGTACTTC.

This clone was seen a handful of times. The chain has TRBV11-2 and TRBJ2-5, with a possible D match to TRBD1 (8 bases). Germline loops: CDR1 SGHAT, CDR2 FQNNGV. V lost 7 bases and J lost 7, with 16 bases in between. This CDR3 region has 13 residues. CDR3 loop: CASTAGGGGTQYF. Written as DNA, the CDR3 is TGTGCCAGCACCGCAGGGGGCGGGGGGACCCAGTACTTC.

The chain carries TRBV5-1 and TRBJ2-2, with 7 nucleotides matching TRBD1. CDR1 SGHRS and CDR2 YFSETQ come from the germline V gene. This CDR3 spans 15 amino acids. J gave up 0 bases and V 4 bases, and 3 bases lay outside the gene matches. The CDR3 coding sequence is TGCGCCAGCAGCAGTGGGACAGCGAACACCGGGGAGCTGTTTTTT. Translating it yields CASSSGTANTGELFF.

The V and J genes are TRBV7-2 and TRBJ2-7, with 9 nucleotides matching TRBD2. The CDR3 loop spans 16 amino acids. The junction had 10 bases not matched to a gene; V was cut back by 6 bases and J by 1 base. Germline CDR1 reads SGHTA; CDR2 reads FQGNSA. CDR3 sequence: CASSLQSLAGSYEQYF. CDR3 bases: TGTGCCAGCAGTTTACAGAGTCTAGCGGGGTCCTACGAGCAGTACTTC.

This clone was detected only a few times. The V call is TRBV6-6, the J call TRBJ1-5; 10 positions match TRBD1. Germline V gives CDR1 MNHNY, CDR2 SVGAGI (reference sequence). V shed 2 bases and J 5 bases; nucleotides not matched to a gene: 3. CDR3 size: 15 residues. DNA for the CDR3: TGTGCCAGCAGTTACAAAGGGACAGGGGATCAGCCCCAGCATTTT. Translating gives CASSYKGTGDQPQHF.

This clone was detected once. CDR3 nucleotide sequence: TGTGCCAGCAGCTCCAGGACAGGGTTGGGGCCCCAGCATTTT. This encodes CASSSRTGLGPQHF. The chain couples TRBV5-6 to TRBJ1-5; 8 bases map to TRBD1. The CDR3 contains 14 residues. CDR1 is SGHDT and CDR2 is YYEEEE in the germline V gene. Trimming took 3 bases from V and 9 from J; bases not matched to a gene: 8.

The chain links TRBV5-6 to TRBJ1-1; 7 nucleotides agree with TRBD1. The length of the CDR3 is 14 residues. V was pared by 4 bases and J by 4 bases, with 7 bases of the junction left unmatched. Germline V CDR1 and CDR2: SGHDT, YYEEEE. The CDR3 loop is CASSQRTGLTEAFF. In nucleotides, the CDR3 is TGTGCCAGCAGCCAACGGACAGGCCTCACTGAAGCTTTCTTT. The full variable domain, in which reference TRBV5-6 and TRBJ1-1 provide the parts outside the CDR3, is DAGVTQSPTHLIKTRGQQVTLRCSPKSGHDTVSWYQQALGQGPQFIFQYYEEEERQRGNFPDRFSGHQFPNYSSELNVNALLLGDSALYLCASSQRTGLTEAFFGQGTRLTVV.

The chain uses TRBV28 and TRBJ2-5, with TRBD1 matching 7 bases. The CDR3 consists of 15 residues. From germline, CDR1 is MDHEN and CDR2 SYDVKM. Unmatched junction bases numbered 10, after V lost 4 bases and J lost 5 bases. CDR3 region: CASSYRTGGSETQYF. The CDR3 DNA follows: TGTGCCAGCAGTTACCGGACAGGCGGGTCGGAGACCCAGTACTTC.

The CDR3, as DNA: TGTGCTGGCAGCCAGGACAGGAATCAGCCCCAGCATTTT. As protein: CAGSQDRNQPQHF. The rearrangement uses TRBV7-7 and TRBJ1-5; 7 bases map to TRBD1. Germline CDR1 is SSHAT and CDR2 is FNYEAQ (reference sequence). This CDR3 spans 13 amino acids.

The genes are TRBV6-6 and TRBJ2-7, with TRBD2 identical over 8 bases. Germline-derived CDR1 and CDR2 are MNHNY and SVGAGI (reference sequence). V was pared by 6 bases and J by 3 bases, with 7 bases of the junction left unmatched. The CDR3 is 14 amino acids. CDR3 protein: CASSLSGARYEQYF. CDR3 sequence (DNA): TGTGCCAGCAGCCTTAGCGGGGCACGCTACGAGCAGTACTTC.

The J gene is TRBJ2-7, the V gene TRBV6-1; 9 positions agree with TRBD2. CDR1 and CDR2 from the germline V gene are MNHNS and SASEGT. With 2 bases clipped from V and 5 bases from J, the junction kept 10 bases outside the gene matches. The CDR3 totals 16 residues. CDR3 nucleotides: TGTGCCAGCAGTGAATCAGCGGGAGGCATCGGCCACGAGCAGTACTTC. Translated, it gives CASSESAGGIGHEQYF.

This clone has more than one count but fewer than ten. The chain links TRBV11-3 to TRBJ1-2; 8 bases match TRBD1. Losses at the gene ends were 7 bases for V and 7 bases for J; bases not matched to a gene: 8. This CDR3 is 13 amino acids long. Per the germline V gene, CDR1 is SGHNT and CDR2 is YENEEA. This chain's CDR3 is CASKGGQAAGYTF. CDR3 sequence (DNA): TGTGCCAGCAAAGGGGGACAGGCTGCTGGCTACACCTTC. Based on the CDR3 plus reference TRBV11-3 and TRBJ1-2, the full variable domain is EAGVVQSPRYKIIEKKQPVAFWCNPISGHNTLYWYLQNLGQGPELLIRYENEEAVDDSQLPKDRFSAERLKGVDSTLKIQPAELGDSAVYLCASKGGQAAGYTFGSGTRLTVV.

This chain connects TRBV14 to TRBJ2-7; no clear D gene. This CDR3 has 13 residues. V shed 1 base and J shed 4 bases, with 8 bases lying between them. CDR1 SGHDN and CDR2 FVKESK come from the germline V gene. The CDR3 DNA follows: TGTGCCAGCAGCCAAGGGACCAAATACGAGCAGTACTTC. Amino acid sequence: CASSQGTKYEQYF.

The rearrangement uses TRBV14 and TRBJ2-1; 7 nucleotides agree with TRBD2. The V and J ends lost 1 base and 6 bases, in that order; junction bases with no gene match: 9. The CDR3 extends over 16 amino acids. Germline lookup yields CDR1 SGHDN and CDR2 FVKESK. CDR3 coding DNA: TGTGCCAGCAGCCAAGGGCGCCTAGCGGTGGGCAATGAGCAGTTCTTC. Translated: CASSQGRLAVGNEQFF.

This rearrangement joins TRBV6-1 to TRBJ2-7, with D uncertain. Germline V gives CDR1 MNHNS, CDR2 SASEGT. V lost 6 bases and J 5 bases, leaving 11 bases between the germline ends. CDR3 size: 12 residues. This CDR3 is CASRGWTDEQYF. In DNA form, the CDR3 reads TGTGCCAGCAGGGGATGGACGGACGAGCAGTACTTC.

The chain recombines TRBV6-1 with TRBJ1-3, with D unclear. Germline V lookup: CDR1 MNHNS, CDR2 SASEGT. Trimming left V 7 bases short and J 0 bases short, with 7 bases between. The CDR3 totals 13 residues. The CDR3 sequence: CASTAFSGNTIYF. In DNA, the CDR3 is TGTGCCAGCACGGCGTTCTCTGGAAACACCATATATTTT.

The chain joins TRBV9 to TRBJ2-5, with D perhaps being TRBD1 or TRBD2 (5 bases each). Judging by the DNA end, TRBJ2-7 fits better; the J call may be wrong. This CDR3 spans 15 amino acids. In germline, CDR1 is SGDLS, CDR2 YYNGEE. CDR3 in amino acids: CASSVAQGPTYEQYF. CDR3 bases: TGTGCCAGCAGCGTAGCGCAGGGACCGACCTACGAGCAGTACTTC.